This record covers a single TCR beta chain. Treatment defined: oral pan-JAK inhibitor, 5-10 mg twice daily. Researchers picked out CD4+ and CD8+ T cells from PBMCs by sorting. These data belong to a study of CD8+ T cells in alopecia areata. Trimming took off 4 bases at V and 7 bases at J, with 7 bases between the two ends. The CDR3 is 10 residues long. Germline V gene data show CDR1 as SQVTM and CDR2 as ANQGSEA. Investigators isolated RNA and reverse transcribed it into cDNA to act as the sequencing template. Sequencing was performed with immunoSEQ multiplex PCR; in TCRdb, only in-frame clones are kept and a portion is missing. The data contain 140,000 to 150,000 clones, 45% to 60% of them singletons.

The sequencing here drew on CD8+ T cells sorted from blood, taken at week 4, from a patient treated with tofacitinib. The clonotype originates from a human donor with alopecia areata. The V and J genes are TRBV29-1 and TRBJ1-2; D is ambiguous. The DNA for the CDR3 is TGCAGCGTTGTTGGGATTGGCTACACCTTC. This gives the protein CSVVGIGYTF.